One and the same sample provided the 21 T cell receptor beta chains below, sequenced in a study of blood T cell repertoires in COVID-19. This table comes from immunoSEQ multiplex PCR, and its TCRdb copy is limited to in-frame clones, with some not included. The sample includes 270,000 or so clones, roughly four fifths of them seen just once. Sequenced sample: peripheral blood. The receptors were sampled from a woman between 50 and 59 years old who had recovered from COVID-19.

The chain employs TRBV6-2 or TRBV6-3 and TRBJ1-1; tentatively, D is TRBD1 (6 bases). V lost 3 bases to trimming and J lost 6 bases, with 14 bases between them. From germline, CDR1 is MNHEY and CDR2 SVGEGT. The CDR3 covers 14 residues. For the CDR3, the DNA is TGTGCCAGCAGTTATGTGGGGGCTCAAGCTGAAGCTTTCTTT. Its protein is CASSYVGAQAEAFF.

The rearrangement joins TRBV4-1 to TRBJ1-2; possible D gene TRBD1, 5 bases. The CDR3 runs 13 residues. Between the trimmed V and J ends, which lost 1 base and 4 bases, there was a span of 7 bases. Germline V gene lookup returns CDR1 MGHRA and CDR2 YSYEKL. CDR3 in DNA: TGCGCCAGCAGCCAAGGACAGTCCTATGGCTACACCTTC. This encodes CASSQGQSYGYTF.

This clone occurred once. The CDR3 DNA reads as TGTGCCAGCTCACCACTAGCCGGATCCTACAATGAGCAGTTCTTC. Translation: CASSPLAGSYNEQFF. The chain combines TRBV18 with TRBJ2-1; D is unclear. This CDR3 has 15 amino acids. Germline V gives CDR1 KGHSH, CDR2 LQKENI. The germline V and J ends were trimmed by 1 base and 1 base, with 8 bases remaining between them.

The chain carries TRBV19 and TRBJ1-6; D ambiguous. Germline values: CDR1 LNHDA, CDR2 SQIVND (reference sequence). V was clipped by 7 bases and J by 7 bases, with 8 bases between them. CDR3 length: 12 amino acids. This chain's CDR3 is CASTRANSPLHF. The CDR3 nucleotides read TGTGCCAGTACCCGAGCAAATTCACCCCTCCACTTT.

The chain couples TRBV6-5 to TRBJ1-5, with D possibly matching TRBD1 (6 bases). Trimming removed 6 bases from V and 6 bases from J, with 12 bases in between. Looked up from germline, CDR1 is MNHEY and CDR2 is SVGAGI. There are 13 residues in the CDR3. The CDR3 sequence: CASRKTGFQPQHF. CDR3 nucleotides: TGTGCCAGCAGGAAAACAGGGTTTCAGCCCCAGCATTTT.

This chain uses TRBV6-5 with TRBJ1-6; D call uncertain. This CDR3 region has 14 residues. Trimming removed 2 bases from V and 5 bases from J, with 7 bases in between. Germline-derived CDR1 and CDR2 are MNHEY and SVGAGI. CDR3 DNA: TGTGCCAGCAGTTACCGGGAAGATAATTCACCCCTCCACTTT. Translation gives CASSYREDNSPLHF.

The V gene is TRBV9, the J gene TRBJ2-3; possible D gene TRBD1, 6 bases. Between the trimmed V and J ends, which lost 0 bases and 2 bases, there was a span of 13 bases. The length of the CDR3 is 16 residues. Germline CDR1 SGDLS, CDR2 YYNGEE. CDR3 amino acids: CASSVGVTGNTDTQYF. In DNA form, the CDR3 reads TGTGCCAGCAGCGTAGGGGTGACAGGCAACACAGATACGCAGTATTTT. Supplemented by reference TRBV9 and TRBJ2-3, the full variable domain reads DSGVTQTPKHLITATGQRVTLRCSPRSGDLSVYWYQQSLDQGLQFLIQYYNGEERAKGNILERFSAQQFPDLHSELNLSSLELGDSALYFCASSVGVTGNTDTQYFGPGTRLTVL.

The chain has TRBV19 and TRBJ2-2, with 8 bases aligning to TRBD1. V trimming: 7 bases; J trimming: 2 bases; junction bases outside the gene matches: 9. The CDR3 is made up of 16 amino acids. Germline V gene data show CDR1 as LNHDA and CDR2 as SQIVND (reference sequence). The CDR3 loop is CASMGTGALNTGELFF. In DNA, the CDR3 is TGTGCCAGTATGGGGACAGGAGCTCTAAACACCGGGGAGCTGTTTTTT.

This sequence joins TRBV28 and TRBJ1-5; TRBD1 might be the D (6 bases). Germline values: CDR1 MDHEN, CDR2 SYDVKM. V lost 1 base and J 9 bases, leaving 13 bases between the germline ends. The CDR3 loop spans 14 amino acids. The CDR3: CASSLFAQGRPQHF. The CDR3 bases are TGTGCCAGCAGTTTATTCGCACAGGGACGGCCCCAGCATTTT.

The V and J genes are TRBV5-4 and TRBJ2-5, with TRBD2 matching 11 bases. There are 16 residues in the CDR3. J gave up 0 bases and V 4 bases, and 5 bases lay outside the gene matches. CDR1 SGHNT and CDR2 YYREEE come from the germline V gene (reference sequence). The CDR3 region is CASSPSGGMNQETQYF. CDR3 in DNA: TGTGCCAGCAGCCCTAGCGGGGGGATGAACCAAGAGACCCAGTACTTC.

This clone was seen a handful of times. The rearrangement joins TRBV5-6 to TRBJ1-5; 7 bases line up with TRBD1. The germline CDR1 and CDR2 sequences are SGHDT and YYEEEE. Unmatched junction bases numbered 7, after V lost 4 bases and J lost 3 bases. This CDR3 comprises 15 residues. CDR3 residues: CASSPPGQYNQPQHF. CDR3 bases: TGTGCCAGCAGCCCCCCGGGACAGTACAATCAGCCCCAGCATTTT.

CDR3 nucleotides: TGTGCCAGCAAGGGGGTGCCAGATGGAAAACTGTTTTTT. It codes for CASKGVPDGKLFF. J is TRBJ1-4 and V is TRBV28; D may be TRBD1 (6 bases). Germline-derived CDR1 and CDR2 are MDHEN and SYDVKM. The CDR3 runs 13 residues. Trimming shortened V by 7 bases and J by 10 bases, and 16 bases separated the two germline ends. Together with reference TRBV28 and TRBJ1-4, the CDR3 gives the full variable domain: DVKVTQSSRYLVKRTGEKVFLECVQDMDHENMFWYRQDPGLGLRLIYFSYDVKMKEKGDIPEGYSVSREKKERFSLILESASTNQTSMYLCASKGVPDGKLFFGSGTQLSVL.

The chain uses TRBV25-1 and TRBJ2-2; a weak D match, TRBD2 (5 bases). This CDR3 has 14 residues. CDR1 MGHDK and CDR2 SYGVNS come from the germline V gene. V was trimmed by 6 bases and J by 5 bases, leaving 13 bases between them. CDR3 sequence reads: CASRRRTGTGELFF. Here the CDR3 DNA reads TGTGCCAGCAGAAGACGGACGGGGACCGGGGAGCTGTTTTTT.

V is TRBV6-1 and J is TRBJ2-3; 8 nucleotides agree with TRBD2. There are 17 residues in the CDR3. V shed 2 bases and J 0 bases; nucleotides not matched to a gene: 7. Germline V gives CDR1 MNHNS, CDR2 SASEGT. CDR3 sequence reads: CASSELSGGASTDTQYF. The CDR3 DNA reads TGTGCCAGCAGTGAACTGAGCGGGGGCGCTAGCACAGATACGCAGTATTTT.

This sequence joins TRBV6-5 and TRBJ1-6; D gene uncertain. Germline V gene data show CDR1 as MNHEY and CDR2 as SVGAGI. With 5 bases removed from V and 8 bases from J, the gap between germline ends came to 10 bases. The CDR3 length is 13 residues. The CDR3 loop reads CASSPPRDSPLHF. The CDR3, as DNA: TGTGCCAGCAGTCCCCCACGGGATTCACCCCTCCACTTT.

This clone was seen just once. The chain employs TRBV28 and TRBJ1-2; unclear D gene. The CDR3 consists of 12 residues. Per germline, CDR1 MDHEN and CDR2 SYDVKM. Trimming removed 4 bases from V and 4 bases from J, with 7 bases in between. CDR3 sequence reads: CASSSSVYGYTF. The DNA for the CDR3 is TGTGCCAGCAGTTCGTCCGTCTATGGCTACACCTTC.

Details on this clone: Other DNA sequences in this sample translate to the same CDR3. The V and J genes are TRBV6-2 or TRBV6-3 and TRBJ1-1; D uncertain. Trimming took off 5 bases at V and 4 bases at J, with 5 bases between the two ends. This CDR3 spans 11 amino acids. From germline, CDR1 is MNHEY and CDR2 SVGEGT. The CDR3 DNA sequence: TGTGCCAGCAGTCCAGGCACTGAAGCTTTCTTT. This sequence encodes CASSPGTEAFF.

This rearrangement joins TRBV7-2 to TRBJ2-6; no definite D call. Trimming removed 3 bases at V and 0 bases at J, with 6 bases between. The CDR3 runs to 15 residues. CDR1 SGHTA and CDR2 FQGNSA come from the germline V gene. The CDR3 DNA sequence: TGTGCCAGCAGCTTCACGGTCTCTGGGGCCAACGTCCTGACTTTC. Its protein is CASSFTVSGANVLTF.

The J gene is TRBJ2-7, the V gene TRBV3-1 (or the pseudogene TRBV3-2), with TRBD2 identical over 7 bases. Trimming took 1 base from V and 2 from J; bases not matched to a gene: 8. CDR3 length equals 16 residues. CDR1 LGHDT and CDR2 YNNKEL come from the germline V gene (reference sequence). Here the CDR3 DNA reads TGTGCCAGCAGCCAAGGTGGCAAGCGGGATGCCTACGAGCAGTACTTC. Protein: CASSQGGKRDAYEQYF.

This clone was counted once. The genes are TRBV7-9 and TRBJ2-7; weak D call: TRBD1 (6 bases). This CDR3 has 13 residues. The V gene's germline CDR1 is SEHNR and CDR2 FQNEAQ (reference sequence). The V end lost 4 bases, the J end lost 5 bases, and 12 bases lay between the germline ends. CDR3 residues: CASSSQGFNEQYF. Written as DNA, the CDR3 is TGTGCCAGCAGCTCGCAGGGGTTCAACGAGCAGTACTTC. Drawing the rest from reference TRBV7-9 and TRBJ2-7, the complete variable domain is DTGVSQNPRHKITKRGQNVTFRCDPISEHNRLYWYRQTLGQGPEFLTYFQNEAQLEKSRLLSDRFSAERPKGSFSTLEIQRTEQGDSAMYLCASSSQGFNEQYFGPGTRLTVT.

CDR3 coding DNA: TGTGCCAGCGGTACAGGCAGCAATCAGCCCCAGCATTTT. Translated, it gives CASGTGSNQPQHF. The chain recombines TRBV12-3 or TRBV12-4 with TRBJ1-5; D is possibly TRBD1 (5 bases). Trimming stripped 8 bases from V and 1 base from J, with 9 bases between. The CDR3 consists of 13 residues.